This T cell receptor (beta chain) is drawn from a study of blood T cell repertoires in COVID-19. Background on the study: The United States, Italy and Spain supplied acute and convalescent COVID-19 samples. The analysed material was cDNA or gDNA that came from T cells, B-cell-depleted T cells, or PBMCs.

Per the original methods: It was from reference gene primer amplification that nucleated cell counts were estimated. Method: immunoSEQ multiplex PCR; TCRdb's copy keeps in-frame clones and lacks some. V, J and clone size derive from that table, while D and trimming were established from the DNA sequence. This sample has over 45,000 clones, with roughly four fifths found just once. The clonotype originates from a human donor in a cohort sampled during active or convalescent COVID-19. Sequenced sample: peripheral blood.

The CDR3 DNA sequence: TGTGCCAGCAGCTTAGTGGAGGGAACGCAGTATTTT. Its translation is CASSLVEGTQYF. The chain is built from TRBV7-9 and TRBJ2-3, with D perhaps matching TRBD2 (6 bases). The CDR3 loop spans 12 amino acids. Germline V lookup: CDR1 SEHNR, CDR2 FQNEAQ (reference sequence). Trimming shortened V by 1 base and J by 9 bases, and 8 bases separated the two germline ends.